What follows describes a single TCR beta chain. This specimen comes from a study of blood T cell repertoires in COVID-19. Background on the study: COVID-19 samples collected from the United States, Italy and Spain covered acute and convalescent phases.

CDR3 size: 12 residues. Germline assignment: CDR1 LGHDT and CDR2 YNNKEL (reference sequence). The germline V and J ends were trimmed by 4 bases and 7 bases, with 11 bases remaining between them. Per the study methods: Amplifying reference gene primers gave estimates of nucleated cell counts. Clones were sequenced by immunoSEQ multiplex PCR, and TCRdb holds only the in-frame ones, with some missing. V and J calls and clone size are those listed in that table; D and trimming were worked out from the DNA. Among 300,000 to 450,000 clones listed, around 87% were seen once. Sequenced input: PBMCs or T cells enriched from blood (not recorded which). This TCR derives from a man aged 25-45 years who had recovered from COVID-19. The chain links TRBV3-1 (or the pseudogene TRBV3-2) to TRBJ2-7; D call uncertain. The DNA of the CDR3 is TGTGCCAGCAGCCCTAACTTGAGGGAGCAGTACTTC. It yields the protein CASSPNLREQYF.